Listed below are T cell receptor beta chains from one sample, sequenced in a study of blood T cells in healthy people across ages. TCRdb recomputed calls from the 5' RACE reads with MiXCR, one row per CDR3 protein. The sample carries about 620,000 distinct CDR3 sequences, roughly 21% recorded once. The sequenced sample was blood. The receptors here all came from an older man in good health. Both conserved end residues are part of each CDR3. D genes are given only for firm matches. Expanded clones get a size class; other rows say once, few or many, or leave the size out.

clone size,V gene,J gene,D gene,CDR3 DNA,CDR3 protein
few,TRBV6-1,TRBJ1-5,NA,TGTGCCAGCAGTGAATCGTCAGGGGATCAGCCCCAGCATTTT,CASSESSGDQPQHF
NA,TRBV6-2/TRBV6-3,TRBJ2-1,NA,TGTGCCAGCAGTTACGAAGCTAGGGAAGAGCAGTTCTTC,CASSYEAREEQFF
few,TRBV5-5,TRBJ2-1,NA,TGTGCCAGCAGCCCCGACCGGGGCAAAAACAATGAGCAGTTCTTC,CASSPDRGKNNEQFF
many,TRBV20-1,TRBJ1-1,NA,TGCAGTGCCGCGAGGGTGGGGGCCGTAAACACTGAAGCTTTCTTT,CSAARVGAVNTEAFF
once,TRBV7-3,TRBJ2-1,TRBD1,TGTGCCAGCAGCTTAACGGGACAGTCTTACAATGAGCAGTTCTTC,CASSLTGQSYNEQFF
few,TRBV20-1,TRBJ2-3,TRBD2,TGCAGTGCTAGACGGACTAGAGACACAGATACGCAGTATTTT,CSARRTRDTDTQYF
many,TRBV9,TRBJ1-2,TRBD1,TGTGCCAGCAGCGTAGGACGGACAGGGGTCGACTATGGCTACACCTTC,CASSVGRTGVDYGYTF
few,TRBV28,TRBJ2-7,NA,TGTGCCAGCAGTTCCTTGGAGCAGTACTTC,CASSSLEQYF
many,TRBV2,TRBJ2-4,NA,TGTGCCAGCAGTGTTGGGACATCCGTAAACATTCAGTACTTC,CASSVGTSVNIQYF
few,TRBV20-1,TRBJ2-7,TRBD2,TGCAGTGCTAGAGAGGGGGGGGTTAGCTACGAGCAGTACTTC,CSAREGGVSYEQYF
few,TRBV7-9,TRBJ2-3,TRBD2,TGTGCCAGCAGGGCCGGACTAGCGGGAGCAGATACGCAGTATTTT,CASRAGLAGADTQYF
few,TRBV29-1,TRBJ2-3,NA,TGCAGCGTTCGGACAGACATCGATACGCAGTATTTT,CSVRTDIDTQYF
few,TRBV7-9,TRBJ2-5,TRBD1,TGTGCCAGCAGCTCCTCGAGGGGGCGCAGTGAGACCCAGTACTTC,CASSSSRGRSETQYF
few,TRBV20-1,TRBJ2-5,NA,TGCAGTGCTAGTCAGACAATTCAAGAGACCCAGTACTTC,CSASQTIQETQYF
NA,TRBV4-2,TRBJ2-4,TRBD1,TGTGCCAGCAGCCAAGATTATGGACAGGACGTCAACATTCAGTACTTC,CASSQDYGQDVNIQYF
NA,TRBV6-2/TRBV6-3,TRBJ1-4,TRBD1,TGTGCCAGCAGTGCCGACAGGGGATCGTCGACTAATGAAAAACTGTTTTTT,CASSADRGSSTNEKLFF